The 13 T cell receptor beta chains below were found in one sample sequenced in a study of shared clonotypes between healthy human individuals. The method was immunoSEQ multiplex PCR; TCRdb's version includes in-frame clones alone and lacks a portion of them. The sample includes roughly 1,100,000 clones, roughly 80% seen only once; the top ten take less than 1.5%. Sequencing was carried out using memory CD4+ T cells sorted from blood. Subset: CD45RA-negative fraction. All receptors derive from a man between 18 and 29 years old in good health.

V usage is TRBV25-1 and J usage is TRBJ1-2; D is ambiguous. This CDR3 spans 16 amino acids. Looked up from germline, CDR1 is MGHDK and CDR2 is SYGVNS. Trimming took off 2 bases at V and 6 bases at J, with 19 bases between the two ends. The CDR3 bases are TGTGCCAGCAGTGAAATCCTTGAGGGAATGAGCAATGGCTACACCTTC. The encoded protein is CASSEILEGMSNGYTF.

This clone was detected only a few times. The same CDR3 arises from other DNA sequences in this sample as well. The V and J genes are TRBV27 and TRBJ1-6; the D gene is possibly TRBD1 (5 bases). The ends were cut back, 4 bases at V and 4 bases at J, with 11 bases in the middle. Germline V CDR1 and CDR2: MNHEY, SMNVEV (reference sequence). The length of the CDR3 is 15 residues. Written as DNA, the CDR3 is TGTGCCAGCAGTTCGGGACTCCCTTATAATTCACCCCTCCACTTT. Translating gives CASSSGLPYNSPLHF.

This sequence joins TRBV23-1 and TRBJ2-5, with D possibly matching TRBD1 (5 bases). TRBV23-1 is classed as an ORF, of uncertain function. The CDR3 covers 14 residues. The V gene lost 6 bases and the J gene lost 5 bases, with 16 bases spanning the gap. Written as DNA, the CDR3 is TGCGCCAGCAGACCTACCAGGGTTAAGGAGACCCAGTACTTC. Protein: CASRPTRVKETQYF.

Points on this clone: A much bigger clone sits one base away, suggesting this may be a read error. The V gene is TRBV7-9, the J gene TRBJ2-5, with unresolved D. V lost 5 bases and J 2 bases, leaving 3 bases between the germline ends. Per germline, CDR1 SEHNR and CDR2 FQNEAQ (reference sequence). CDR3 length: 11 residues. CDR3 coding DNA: TGTGCCAGCAGCATACAAGAGACCCAGTACTTC. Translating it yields CASSIQETQYF.

The CDR3 DNA follows: TGTGCCAGCAGCGCTACGACAGGGAACGAGCAGTACTTC. The encoded protein is CASSATTGNEQYF. This chain joins TRBV9 and TRBJ2-7, with TRBD1 matching 7 bases. V lost 3 bases, J lost 5 bases, and 5 bases stayed unmatched. The CDR3 runs 13 residues. From germline, CDR1 is SGDLS and CDR2 YYNGEE.

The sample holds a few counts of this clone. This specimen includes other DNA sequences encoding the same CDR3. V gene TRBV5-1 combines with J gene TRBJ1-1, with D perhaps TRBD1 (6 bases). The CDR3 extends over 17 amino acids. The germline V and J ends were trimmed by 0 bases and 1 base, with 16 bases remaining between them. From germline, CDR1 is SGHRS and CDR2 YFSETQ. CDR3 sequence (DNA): TGCGCCAGCAGCTTGGGGTTCGGGGGGCTCGGGAACACTGAAGCTTTCTTT. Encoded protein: CASSLGFGGLGNTEAFF.

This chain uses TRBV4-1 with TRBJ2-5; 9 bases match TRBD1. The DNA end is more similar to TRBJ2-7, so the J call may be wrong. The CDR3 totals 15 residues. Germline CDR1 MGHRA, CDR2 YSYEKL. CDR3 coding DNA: TGCGCCAGCAGCCAATCCGGGACAGGGCAACCCGAGCAGTACTTC. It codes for CASSQSGTGQPEQYF.

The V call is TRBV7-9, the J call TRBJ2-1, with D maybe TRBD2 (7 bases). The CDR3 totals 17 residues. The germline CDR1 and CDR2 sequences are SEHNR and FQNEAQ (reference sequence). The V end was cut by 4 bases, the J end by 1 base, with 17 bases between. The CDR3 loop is CASSSLGRGESYNEQFF. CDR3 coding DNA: TGTGCCAGCAGCTCCCTGGGGAGGGGGGAGTCCTACAATGAGCAGTTCTTC.

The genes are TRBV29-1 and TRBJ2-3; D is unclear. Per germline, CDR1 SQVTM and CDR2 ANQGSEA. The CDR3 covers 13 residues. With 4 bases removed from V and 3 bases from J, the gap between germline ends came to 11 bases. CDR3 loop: CSVVVLGTDTQYF. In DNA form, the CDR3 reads TGCAGCGTTGTCGTCCTTGGGACAGATACGCAGTATTTT.

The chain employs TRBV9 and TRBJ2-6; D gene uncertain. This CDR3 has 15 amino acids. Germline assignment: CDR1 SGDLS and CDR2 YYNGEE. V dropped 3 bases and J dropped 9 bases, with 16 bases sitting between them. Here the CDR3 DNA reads TGTGCCAGCAGCGCCTCCCCCGGGTCTAGCAACGTCCTGACTTTC. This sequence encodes CASSASPGSSNVLTF.

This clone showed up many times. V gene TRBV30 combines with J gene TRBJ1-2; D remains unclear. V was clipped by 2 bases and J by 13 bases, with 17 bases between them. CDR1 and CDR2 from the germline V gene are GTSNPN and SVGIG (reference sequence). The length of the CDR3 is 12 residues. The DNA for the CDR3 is TGTGCCTGGAGTCCTCGAAACGAGATTCTCACCTTC. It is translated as CAWSPRNEILTF.

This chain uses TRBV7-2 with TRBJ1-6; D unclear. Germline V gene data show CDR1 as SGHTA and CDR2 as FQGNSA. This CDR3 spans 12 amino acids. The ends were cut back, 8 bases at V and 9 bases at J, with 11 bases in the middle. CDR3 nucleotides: TGTGCCAGCTCCCCCCCTCTTTCACCCCTCCACTTT. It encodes CASSPPLSPLHF.

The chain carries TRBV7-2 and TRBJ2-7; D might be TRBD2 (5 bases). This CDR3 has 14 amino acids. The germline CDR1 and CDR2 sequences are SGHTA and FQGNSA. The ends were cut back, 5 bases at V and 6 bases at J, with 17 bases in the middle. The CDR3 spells CASSPRGGRGEQYF. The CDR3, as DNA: TGTGCCAGCAGCCCGAGAGGAGGTAGAGGCGAGCAGTACTTC.